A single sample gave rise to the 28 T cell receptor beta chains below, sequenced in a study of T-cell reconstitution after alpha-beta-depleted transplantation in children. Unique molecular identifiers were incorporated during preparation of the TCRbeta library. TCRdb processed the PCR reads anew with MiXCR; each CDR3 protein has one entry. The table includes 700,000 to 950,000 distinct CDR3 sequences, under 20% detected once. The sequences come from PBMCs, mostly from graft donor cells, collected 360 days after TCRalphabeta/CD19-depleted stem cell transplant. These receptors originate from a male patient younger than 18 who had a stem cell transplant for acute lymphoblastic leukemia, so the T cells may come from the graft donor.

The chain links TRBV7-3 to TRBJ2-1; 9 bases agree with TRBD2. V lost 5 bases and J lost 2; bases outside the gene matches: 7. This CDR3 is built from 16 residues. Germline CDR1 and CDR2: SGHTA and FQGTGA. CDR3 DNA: TGTGCCAGCAGCAAGGGGGCTAGCGGGGCCTACAATGAGCAGTTCTTC. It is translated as CASSKGASGAYNEQFF.

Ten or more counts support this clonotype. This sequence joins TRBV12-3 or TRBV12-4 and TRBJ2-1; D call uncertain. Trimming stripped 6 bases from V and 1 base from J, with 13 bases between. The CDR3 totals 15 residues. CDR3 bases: TGTGCCAGCAGCCCCAGCTGGAAATCCTACAATGAGCAGTTCTTC. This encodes CASSPSWKSYNEQFF.

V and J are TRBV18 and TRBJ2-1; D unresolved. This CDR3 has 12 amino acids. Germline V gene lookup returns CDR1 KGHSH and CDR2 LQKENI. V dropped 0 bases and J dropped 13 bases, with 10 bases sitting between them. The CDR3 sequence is CASSPPLFHQFF. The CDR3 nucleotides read TGTGCCAGCTCACCACCACTCTTTCATCAGTTCTTC.

Written as DNA, the CDR3 is TGTGCCAGTAGGAGACAGGGGTGGAATGAGCAGTTCTTC. Amino acids: CASRRQGWNEQFF. The chain uses TRBV19 and TRBJ2-1; 8 bases map to TRBD1. The CDR3 spans 13 residues. Unmatched junction bases numbered 5, after V lost 6 bases and J lost 7 bases. Germline CDR1 LNHDA, CDR2 SQIVND (reference sequence).

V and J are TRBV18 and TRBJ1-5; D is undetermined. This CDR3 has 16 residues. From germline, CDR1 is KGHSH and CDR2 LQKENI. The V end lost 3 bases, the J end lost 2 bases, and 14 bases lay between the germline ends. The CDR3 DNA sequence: TGTGCCAGCTCACCGTTAAAGCAGGAGGGCAATCAGCCCCAGCATTTT. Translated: CASSPLKQEGNQPQHF. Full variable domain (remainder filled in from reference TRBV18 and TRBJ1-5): NAGVMQNPRHLVRRRGQEARLRCSPMKGHSHVYWYRQLPEEGLKFMVYLQKENIIDESGMPKERFSAEFPKEGPSILRIQQVVRGDSAAYFCASSPLKQEGNQPQHFGDGTRLSIL.

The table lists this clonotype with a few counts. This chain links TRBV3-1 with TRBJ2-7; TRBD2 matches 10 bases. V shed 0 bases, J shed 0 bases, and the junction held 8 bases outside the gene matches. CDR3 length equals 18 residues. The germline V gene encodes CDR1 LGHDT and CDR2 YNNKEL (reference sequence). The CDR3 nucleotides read TGTGCCAGCAGCCAAGATTCCAGGTGGACTAGCGGCTCCTACGAGCAGTACTTC. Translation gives CASSQDSRWTSGSYEQYF.

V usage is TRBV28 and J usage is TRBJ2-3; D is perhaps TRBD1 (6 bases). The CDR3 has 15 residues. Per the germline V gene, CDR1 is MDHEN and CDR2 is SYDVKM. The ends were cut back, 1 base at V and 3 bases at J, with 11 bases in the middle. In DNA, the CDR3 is TGTGCCAGCAGTTTATACAGGGTGGTTACAGATACGCAGTATTTT. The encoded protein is CASSLYRVVTDTQYF. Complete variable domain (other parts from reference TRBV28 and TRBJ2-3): DVKVTQSSRYLVKRTGEKVFLECVQDMDHENMFWYRQDPGLGLRLIYFSYDVKMKEKGDIPEGYSVSREKKERFSLILESASTNQTSMYLCASSLYRVVTDTQYFGPGTRLTVL.

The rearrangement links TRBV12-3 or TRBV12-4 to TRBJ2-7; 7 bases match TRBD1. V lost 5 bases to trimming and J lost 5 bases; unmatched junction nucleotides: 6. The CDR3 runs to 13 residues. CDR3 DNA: TGTGCCAGCAGTGATACCGGGACAGACGAGCAGTACTTC. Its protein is CASSDTGTDEQYF.

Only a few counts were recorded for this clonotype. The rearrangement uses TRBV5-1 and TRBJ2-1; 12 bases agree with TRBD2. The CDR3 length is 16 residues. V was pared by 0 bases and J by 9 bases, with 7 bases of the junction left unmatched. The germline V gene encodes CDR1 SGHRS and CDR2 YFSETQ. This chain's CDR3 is CASSLEGPGLAGEQFF. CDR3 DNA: TGCGCCAGCAGCTTGGAGGGCCCGGGACTAGCGGGTGAGCAGTTCTTC. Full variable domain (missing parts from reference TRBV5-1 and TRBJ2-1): KAGVTQTPRYLIKTRGQQVTLSCSPISGHRSVSWYQQTPGQGLQFLFEYFSETQRNKGNFPGRFSGRQFSNSRSEMNVSTLELGDSALYLCASSLEGPGLAGEQFFGPGTRLTVL.

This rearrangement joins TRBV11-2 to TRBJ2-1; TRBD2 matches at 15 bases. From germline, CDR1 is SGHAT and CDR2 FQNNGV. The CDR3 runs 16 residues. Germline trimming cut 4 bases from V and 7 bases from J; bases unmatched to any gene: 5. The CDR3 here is CASSSWTSGRGNEQFF. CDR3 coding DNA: TGTGCCAGCAGCTCCTGGACTAGCGGGAGGGGTAATGAGCAGTTCTTC. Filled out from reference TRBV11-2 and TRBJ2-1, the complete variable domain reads EAGVAQSPRYKIIEKRQSVAFWCNPISGHATLYWYQQILGQGPKLLIQFQNNGVVDDSQLPKDRFSAERLKGVDSTLKIQPAKLEDSAVYLCASSSWTSGRGNEQFFGPGTRLTVL.

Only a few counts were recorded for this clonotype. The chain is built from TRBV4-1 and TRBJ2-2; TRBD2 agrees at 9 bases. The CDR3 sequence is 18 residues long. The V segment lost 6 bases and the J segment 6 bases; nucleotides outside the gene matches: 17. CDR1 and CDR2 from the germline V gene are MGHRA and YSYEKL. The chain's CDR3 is CASRTGLAQIPNPGELFF. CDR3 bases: TGCGCCAGCAGAACGGGACTAGCTCAAATCCCAAACCCCGGGGAGCTGTTTTTT.

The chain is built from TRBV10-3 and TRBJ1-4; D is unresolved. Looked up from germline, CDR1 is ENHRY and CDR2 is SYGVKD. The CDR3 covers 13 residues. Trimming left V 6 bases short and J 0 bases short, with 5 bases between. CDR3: CAISGTTNEKLFF. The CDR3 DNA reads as TGTGCCATCAGCGGGACAACTAATGAAAAACTGTTTTTT.

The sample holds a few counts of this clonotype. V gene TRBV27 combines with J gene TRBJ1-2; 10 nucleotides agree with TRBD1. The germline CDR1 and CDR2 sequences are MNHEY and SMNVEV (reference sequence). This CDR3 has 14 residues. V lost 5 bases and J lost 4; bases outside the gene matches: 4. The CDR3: CASSLGTGVYGYTF. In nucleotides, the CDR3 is TGTGCCAGCAGTCTAGGGACAGGGGTCTATGGCTACACCTTC.

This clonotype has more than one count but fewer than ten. DNA for the CDR3: TGTGCCAGCAGTTACTCGATTCTGGGCTCGAATGAGCAGTTCTTC. Its translation is CASSYSILGSNEQFF. The chain is built from TRBV6-5 and TRBJ2-1; D not certain. CDR3 length: 15 residues. The germline V gene has CDR1 MNHEY and CDR2 SVGAGI. Between the trimmed V and J ends, which lost 0 bases and 7 bases, there was a span of 13 bases.

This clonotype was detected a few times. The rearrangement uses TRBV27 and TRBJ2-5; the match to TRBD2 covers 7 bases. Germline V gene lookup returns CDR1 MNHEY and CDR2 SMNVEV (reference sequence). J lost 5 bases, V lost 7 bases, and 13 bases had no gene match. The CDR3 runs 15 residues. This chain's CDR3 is CASMDQRLASETQYF. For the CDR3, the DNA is TGTGCCAGCATGGACCAACGACTAGCATCTGAGACCCAGTACTTC.

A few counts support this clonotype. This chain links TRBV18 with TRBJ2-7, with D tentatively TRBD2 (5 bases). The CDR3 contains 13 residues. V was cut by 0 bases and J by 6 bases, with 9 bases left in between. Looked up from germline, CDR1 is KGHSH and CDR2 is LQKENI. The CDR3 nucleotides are TGTGCCAGCTCACCACCCGGGGTTCGCGAGCAGTACTTC. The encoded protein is CASSPPGVREQYF.

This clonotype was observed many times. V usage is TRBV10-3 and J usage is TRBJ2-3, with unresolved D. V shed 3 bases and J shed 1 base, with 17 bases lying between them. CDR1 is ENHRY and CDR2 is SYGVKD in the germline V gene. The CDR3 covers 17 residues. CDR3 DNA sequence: TGTGCCATCAGTGAAAGTGGCGTAAGCGAAGGCACAGATACGCAGTATTTT. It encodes CAISESGVSEGTDTQYF.

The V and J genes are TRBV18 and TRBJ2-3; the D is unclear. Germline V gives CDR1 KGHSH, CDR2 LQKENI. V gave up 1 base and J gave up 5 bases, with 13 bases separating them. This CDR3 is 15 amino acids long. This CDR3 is CASSPLGLERDTQYF. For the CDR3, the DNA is TGTGCCAGCTCACCACTCGGGCTAGAGAGAGATACGCAGTATTTT.

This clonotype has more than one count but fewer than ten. CDR3 amino acids: CATSDPRMGLRGLGNTEAFF. The DNA for the CDR3 is TGTGCCACCAGTGATCCAAGGATGGGTCTGAGAGGGTTGGGGAACACTGAAGCTTTCTTT. V and J are TRBV24-1 and TRBJ1-1; no clear D. Germline V gene data show CDR1 as KGHDR and CDR2 as SFDVKD. Between the trimmed V and J ends, which lost 3 bases and 1 base, there was a span of 26 bases. This CDR3 region has 20 residues.

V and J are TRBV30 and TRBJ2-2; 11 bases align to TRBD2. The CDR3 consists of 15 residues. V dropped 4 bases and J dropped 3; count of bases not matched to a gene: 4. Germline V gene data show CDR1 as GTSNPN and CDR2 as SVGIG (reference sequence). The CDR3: CAWMTGLADTGELFF. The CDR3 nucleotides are TGTGCCTGGATGACGGGACTAGCGGACACCGGGGAGCTGTTTTTT.

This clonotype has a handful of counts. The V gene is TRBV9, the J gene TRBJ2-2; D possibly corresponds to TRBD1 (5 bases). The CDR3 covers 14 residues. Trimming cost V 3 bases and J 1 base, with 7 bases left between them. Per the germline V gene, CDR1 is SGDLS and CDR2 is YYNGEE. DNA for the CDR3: TGTGCCAGCAGCGGACAGAGGAACACCGGGGAGCTGTTTTTT. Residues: CASSGQRNTGELFF.

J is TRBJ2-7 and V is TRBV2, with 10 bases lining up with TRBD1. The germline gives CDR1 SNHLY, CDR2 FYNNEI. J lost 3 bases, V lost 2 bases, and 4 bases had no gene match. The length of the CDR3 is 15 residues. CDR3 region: CASSEWDRGGYEQYF. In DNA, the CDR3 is TGTGCCAGCAGTGAATGGGACAGGGGAGGCTACGAGCAGTACTTC.

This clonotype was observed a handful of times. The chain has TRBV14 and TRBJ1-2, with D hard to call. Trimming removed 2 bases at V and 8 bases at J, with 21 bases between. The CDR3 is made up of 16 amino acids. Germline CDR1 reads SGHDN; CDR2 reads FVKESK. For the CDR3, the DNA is TGTGCCAGCAGCCAACATGATAGATCTGGTCTAGGCGGCTACACCTTC. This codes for CASSQHDRSGLGGYTF.

DNA of the CDR3: TGTGCCAGCAGCCTATCGGGAGGGATGAACACTGAAGCTTTCTTT. Translation: CASSLSGGMNTEAFF. This chain uses TRBV13 with TRBJ1-1; D is ambiguous. The CDR3 consists of 15 residues. V lost 5 bases, J lost 0 bases, and 13 bases lay in between. Germline V gene data show CDR1 as PRHDT and CDR2 as FYEKMQ (reference sequence).

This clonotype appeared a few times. CDR3 coding DNA: TGTGCCAGCAGCCTGACCACCCTGACTAGCCCGGAGCCCTACAATGAGCAGTTCTTC. This codes for CASSLTTLTSPEPYNEQFF. The rearrangement links TRBV7-8 to TRBJ2-1, with TRBD2 matching over 7 bases. The CDR3 is 19 residues long. The J segment lost 2 bases and the V segment lost 5 bases, leaving 18 bases of the junction unmatched. Germline-derived CDR1 and CDR2 are SGHVS and FQNEAQ.

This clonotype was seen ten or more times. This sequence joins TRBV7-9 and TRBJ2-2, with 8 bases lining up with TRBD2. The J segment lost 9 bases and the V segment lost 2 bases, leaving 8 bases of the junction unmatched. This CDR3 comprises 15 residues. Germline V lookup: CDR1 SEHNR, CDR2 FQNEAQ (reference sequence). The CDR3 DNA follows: TGTGCCAGCAGCTTATTGGTTAGCGGGGTCCGGGAGCTGTTTTTT. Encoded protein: CASSLLVSGVRELFF.

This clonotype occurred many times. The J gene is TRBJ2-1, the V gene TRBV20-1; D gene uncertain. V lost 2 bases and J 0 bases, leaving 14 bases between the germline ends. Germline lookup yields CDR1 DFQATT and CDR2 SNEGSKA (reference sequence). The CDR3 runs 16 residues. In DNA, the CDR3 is TGCAGTGCTAGAAATCGGGTATCTCACTCCTACAATGAGCAGTTCTTC. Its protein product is CSARNRVSHSYNEQFF.

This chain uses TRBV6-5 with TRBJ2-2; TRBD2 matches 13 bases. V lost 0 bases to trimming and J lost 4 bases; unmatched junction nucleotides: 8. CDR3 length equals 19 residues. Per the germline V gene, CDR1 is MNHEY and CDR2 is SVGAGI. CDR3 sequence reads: CASSYSTSGRALGTGELFF. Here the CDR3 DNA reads TGTGCCAGCAGTTACTCCACTAGCGGGAGGGCCCTCGGCACCGGGGAGCTGTTTTTT.